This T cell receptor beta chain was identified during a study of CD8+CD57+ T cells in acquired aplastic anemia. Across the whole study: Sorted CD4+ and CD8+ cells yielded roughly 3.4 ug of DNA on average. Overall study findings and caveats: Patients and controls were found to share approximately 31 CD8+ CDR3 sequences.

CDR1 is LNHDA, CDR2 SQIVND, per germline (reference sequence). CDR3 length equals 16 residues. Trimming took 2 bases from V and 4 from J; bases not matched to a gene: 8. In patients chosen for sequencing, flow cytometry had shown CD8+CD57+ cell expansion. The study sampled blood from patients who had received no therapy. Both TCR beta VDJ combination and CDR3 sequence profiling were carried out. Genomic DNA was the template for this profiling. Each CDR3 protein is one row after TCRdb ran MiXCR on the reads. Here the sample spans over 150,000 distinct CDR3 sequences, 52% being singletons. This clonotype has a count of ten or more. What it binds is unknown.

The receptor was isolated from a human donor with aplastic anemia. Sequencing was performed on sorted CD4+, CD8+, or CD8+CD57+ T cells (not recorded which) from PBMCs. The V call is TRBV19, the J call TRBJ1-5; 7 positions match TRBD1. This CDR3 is CASSITQGFGNQPQHF. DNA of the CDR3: TGTGCCAGTAGTATAACACAGGGGTTCGGGAATCAGCCCCAGCATTTT.